The clone carrying this T cell receptor (beta chain) was counted ten times or more. Its antigen is not identified. The source of the sample is a study of metastatic and nonmetastatic thyroid tumors. Findings and limits, study-wide: Reports indicated that malignant thyroid tumors showed significantly higher TCR beta diversity than benign nodules did, in blood and tumor.

Before thyroid surgery, none of the patients had received any treatment. TCRdb re-called clones from the PCR reads using MiXCR. The repertoire includes over 13,000 clones, 23% of them detected once, and over 7% sits in the top ten. Deletions cut 0 bases from V and 8 bases from J, with 14 bases between. The CDR3 sequence is 14 residues long. Per germline, CDR1 SGHNT and CDR2 YYREEE (reference sequence). The TCR was taken from a female donor with papillary thyroid cancer or a benign thyroid nodule (not recorded which). Some clones in this sample may be carry-over from other donors' samples. The chain carries TRBV5-4 and TRBJ1-2; the D is unclear. Sequencing was carried out using blood. DNA of the CDR3: TGTGCCAGCAGCTTGGGAGGAGACGAGCCGGGCTACACCTTC. It translates to CASSLGGDEPGYTF.